These 18 T cell receptor beta chains were all obtained from the same sample, sequenced in a study of blood T cell repertoires in COVID-19 (dated by TCRdb to the early 2020s). To prepare the library, the immunoSEQ multiplex PCR assay was applied. TCRdb mirrors the immuneACCESS table, restricted to in-frame sequences. Some clones are absent from its copies; in checked studies, under half trace to an unresolved V gene, and the reason for the others is unknown. The sample data list around 100,000 clones, and 80% of these were observed just once. The ten largest clones take up less than 35% of the sample. Material for sequencing was peripheral blood. The origin of the receptors is a man between 65 and 85 years old with active or convalescent COVID-19.

The J gene is TRBJ2-7, the V gene TRBV27; D is perhaps TRBD1 (5 bases). This CDR3 region has 13 residues. Trimming left V 3 bases short and J 2 bases short, with 8 bases between. CDR1 MNHEY and CDR2 SMNVEV come from the germline V gene (reference sequence). The CDR3 coding sequence is TGTGCCAGCAGTTTTGGCAGGGCCTACGAGCAGTACTTC. Residues: CASSFGRAYEQYF.

The chain recombines TRBV7-8 with TRBJ1-1; D perhaps matches TRBD1 (5 bases). Germline-derived CDR1 and CDR2 are SGHVS and FQNEAQ. This CDR3 has 14 residues. With 4 bases removed from V and 11 bases from J, the gap between germline ends came to 20 bases. The CDR3 loop is CASSSTIQGSGAFF. The CDR3 coding sequence is TGTGCCAGCAGCTCAACTATCCAGGGAAGTGGGGCTTTCTTT.

V and J are TRBV25-1 and TRBJ2-5, with TRBD1 matching over 8 bases. CDR1 is MGHDK and CDR2 is SYGVNS in the germline V gene. V lost 10 bases to trimming and J lost 2 bases; unmatched junction nucleotides: 9. The CDR3 consists of 14 residues. The CDR3 reads CATSDRASQETQYF. The DNA of the CDR3 is TGTGCCACCTCGGACAGGGCTAGTCAAGAGACCCAGTACTTC.

The V call is TRBV5-1, the J call TRBJ2-1, with a tentative D call TRBD1 (5 bases). Germline assignment: CDR1 SGHRS and CDR2 YFSETQ. This CDR3 region has 14 residues. With 0 bases removed from V and 6 bases from J, the gap between germline ends came to 10 bases. CDR3 sequence reads: CASSLETEINEQFF. In DNA, the CDR3 is TGCGCCAGCAGCTTGGAGACAGAAATCAATGAGCAGTTCTTC.

This clone appeared once. The CDR3 nucleotides are TGTGCCAGCAGCCTAGGGACAGTCGCTGAAGCTTTCTTT. This codes for CASSLGTVAEAFF. V and J are TRBV5-6 and TRBJ1-1, with 7 bases lining up with TRBD1. V shed 4 bases and J 6 bases; nucleotides not matched to a gene: 6. The CDR3 loop spans 13 amino acids. Germline-derived CDR1 and CDR2 are SGHDT and YYEEEE.

This chain joins TRBV11-2 and TRBJ1-1; 12 bases fit TRBD1. This CDR3 is built from 17 residues. CDR1 and CDR2 (germline): SGHAT, FQNNGV. The junction had 11 bases not matched to a gene; V was cut back by 4 bases and J by 5 bases. The CDR3 region has the DNA TGTGCCAGCAGCTCCCTGGGACAGGGGGCGAAATCGACTGAAGCTTTCTTT. Its translation: CASSSLGQGAKSTEAFF.

The CDR3: CASSQDQKGGVADTQYF. The CDR3, as DNA: TGCGCCAGCAGCCAAGATCAAAAGGGCGGGGTCGCAGATACGCAGTATTTT. The chain employs TRBV4-3 and TRBJ2-3, with D possibly being TRBD2 (6 bases). Between the trimmed V and J ends, which lost 0 bases and 4 bases, there was a span of 17 bases. Germline CDR1 LGHNA, CDR2 YSLEER. This CDR3 spans 17 amino acids.

This chain uses TRBV7-9 with TRBJ2-3; D call uncertain. The length of the CDR3 is 15 residues. Trimming took off 3 bases at V and 2 bases at J, with 12 bases between the two ends. Per germline, CDR1 SEHNR and CDR2 FQNEAQ (reference sequence). The CDR3 reads CASSFALRITDTQYF. As DNA, the CDR3 is TGTGCCAGCAGCTTTGCTTTGCGGATCACAGATACGCAGTATTTT.

This chain connects TRBV4-3 to TRBJ2-1; no clear D. The CDR3 is 15 amino acids. Germline V lookup: CDR1 LGHNA, CDR2 YSLEER. Trimming removed 1 base at V and 8 bases at J, with 15 bases between. The CDR3 coding sequence is TGCGCCAGCAGCCAAGCAGCCTACCGAGGTCATGAGCAGTTCTTC. It codes for CASSQAAYRGHEQFF.

This clone has only a few counts. The chain couples TRBV3-1 (or the pseudogene TRBV3-2) to TRBJ2-7; D is perhaps TRBD2 (6 bases). Germline V gene data show CDR1 as LGHDT and CDR2 as YNNKEL (reference sequence). V dropped 1 base and J dropped 2 bases, with 6 bases sitting between them. The CDR3 sequence is 13 residues long. The CDR3 DNA is TGTGCCAGCAGCCAAGGGGGGGCCTACGAGCAGTACTTC. This encodes CASSQGGAYEQYF.

The chain combines TRBV6-2 or TRBV6-3 with TRBJ2-7, with 8 bases that match TRBD1. This CDR3 comprises 12 residues. Germline loops: CDR1 MNHEY, CDR2 SVGEGT. Losses at the gene ends were 2 bases for V and 13 bases for J; bases not matched to a gene: 7. The CDR3 DNA is TGTGCCAGCAGTTACCCATCAGGGGGCTCCTACTTC. Translated: CASSYPSGGSYF.

The chain links TRBV5-1 to TRBJ1-2; weak D call: TRBD1 (5 bases). Trimming took 4 bases from V and 2 from J, leaving 15 bases between them. Germline V gives CDR1 SGHRS, CDR2 YFSETQ. The CDR3 totals 15 residues. The CDR3 DNA follows: TGCGCCAGCAGCACCGGCTCAGGGTTGAACTATGGCTACACCTTC. It specifies CASSTGSGLNYGYTF.

The chain recombines TRBV28 with TRBJ2-1, with TRBD2 matching over 12 bases. CDR1 is MDHEN, CDR2 SYDVKM, per germline. The CDR3 length is 15 residues. V was pared by 3 bases and J by 5 bases, with 2 bases of the junction left unmatched. The CDR3 region is CASSLTSGGNNEQFF. CDR3 DNA sequence: TGTGCCAGCAGTTTGACTAGCGGGGGCAACAATGAGCAGTTCTTC.

V and J are TRBV3-1 (or the pseudogene TRBV3-2) and TRBJ2-2; 9 bases are a match to TRBD2. J was trimmed by 3 bases and V by 4 bases; bases with no gene match: 6. CDR1 is LGHDT, CDR2 YNNKEL, per germline (reference sequence). The length of the CDR3 is 16 residues. CDR3 loop: CASSLLAGAYTGELFF. The DNA for the CDR3 is TGTGCCAGCAGCCTTTTAGCGGGGGCCTACACCGGGGAGCTGTTTTTT.

This clone was picked up one time. The chain has TRBV7-9 and TRBJ1-2, with D perhaps matching TRBD1 (5 bases). The length of the CDR3 is 13 residues. Germline values: CDR1 SEHNR, CDR2 FQNEAQ (reference sequence). Trimming pared 6 bases from V and 2 bases from J, leaving 10 bases between. The DNA for the CDR3 is TGTGCCAGCAGTTCGACAGAGAACTATGGCTACACCTTC. It codes for CASSSTENYGYTF.

This clone was counted only a few times. This sequence joins TRBV6-5 and TRBJ2-1, with 11 bases matching TRBD2. Germline CDR1 reads MNHEY; CDR2 reads SVGAGI. This CDR3 has 15 residues. V was clipped by 5 bases and J by 7 bases; unmatched bases: 7. The DNA of the CDR3 is TGTGCCAGCAGTCCGACTAGCGGGATTGGAAATGAGCAGTTCTTC. It specifies CASSPTSGIGNEQFF.

The chain employs TRBV29-1 and TRBJ1-2; D perhaps matches TRBD1 (5 bases). V lost 3 bases to trimming and J lost 4 bases, with 18 bases between them. This CDR3 contains 15 residues. Germline values: CDR1 SQVTM, CDR2 ANQGSEA. The CDR3, as DNA: TGCAGCGTTGAGGGGCGGGGGGAAGGTATCTATGGCTACACCTTC. Protein sequence: CSVEGRGEGIYGYTF.

The chain joins TRBV28 to TRBJ1-1; 7 bases fit TRBD1. Germline trimming cut 7 bases from V and 5 bases from J; bases unmatched to any gene: 10. The V gene's germline CDR1 is MDHEN and CDR2 SYDVKM. The CDR3 has 14 residues. CDR3 in DNA: TGTGCCAGCATAAATTACAGGGGTTTAACTGAAGCTTTCTTT. Residues: CASINYRGLTEAFF.